These 15 T cell receptor beta chains were sequenced from one sample in a study of T cell changes during pregnancy in multiple sclerosis. Libraries were prepared by immunoSEQ multiplex PCR; TCRdb keeps only in-frame clonotypes and omits some of them. The sample lists around 38,000 clones, around 91% occurring once. Material: CD8+ T cells from peripheral blood mononuclear cells, obtained in the second trimester of pregnancy. These receptor sequences come from a female donor with multiple sclerosis, enrolled in a pregnancy study.

The J gene is TRBJ1-5, the V gene TRBV6-6, with 7 nucleotides matching TRBD1. Germline-derived CDR1 and CDR2 are MNHNY and SVGAGI (reference sequence). The trim removed 5 bases at V and 3 bases at J, leaving 7 bases unmatched. CDR3 size: 15 residues. This chain's CDR3 is CASSAGTVSNQPQHF. CDR3 coding DNA: TGTGCCAGCAGTGCGGGGACAGTTTCCAATCAGCCCCAGCATTTT.

The chain combines TRBV9 with TRBJ1-1; D gene uncertain. The germline gives CDR1 SGDLS, CDR2 YYNGEE. The CDR3 length is 14 residues. V lost 5 bases and J lost 0, with 11 bases in between. The CDR3: CASRGDLMNTEAFF. CDR3 DNA sequence: TGTGCCAGCAGGGGAGATCTCATGAACACTGAAGCTTTCTTT.

The J gene is TRBJ1-2, the V gene TRBV7-9; TRBD1 matches 7 bases. V lost 8 bases to trimming and J lost 4 bases; unmatched junction nucleotides: 13. CDR3 size: 15 residues. Germline CDR1 and CDR2: SEHNR and FQNEAQ (reference sequence). Written as DNA, the CDR3 is TGTGCCAGCCTACCCCGGACAGGCTCGGGCTATGGCTACACCTTC. The encoded protein is CASLPRTGSGYGYTF.

V usage is TRBV29-1 and J usage is TRBJ2-1; 12 bases agree with TRBD2. Germline-derived CDR1 and CDR2 are SQVTM and ANQGSEA. The trim removed 3 bases at V and 8 bases at J, leaving 11 bases unmatched. The CDR3 runs to 16 residues. The CDR3, as DNA: TGCAGCGTTGAGGGAGCTAGCGGGAGGGCCTCGGATGAGCAGTTCTTC. This gives the protein CSVEGASGRASDEQFF.

The gene calls are TRBV2 and TRBJ1-2; D remains ambiguous. In germline, CDR1 is SNHLY, CDR2 FYNNEI. This CDR3 contains 15 residues. Trimming pared 7 bases from V and 8 bases from J, leaving 23 bases between. CDR3 in amino acids: CASTAQRELIEGYTF. In DNA form, the CDR3 reads TGTGCCAGCACCGCGCAGCGGGAACTAATTGAGGGCTACACCTTC.

V and J are TRBV6-5 and TRBJ2-5, with no clear D. The CDR3 consists of 11 residues. V was cut by 7 bases and J by 5 bases, with 8 bases left in between. Per the germline V gene, CDR1 is MNHEY and CDR2 is SVGAGI. CDR3 sequence (DNA): TGTGCCAGCACCTACGGGGAGACCCAGTACTTC. It specifies CASTYGETQYF.

The chain joins TRBV6-1 to TRBJ1-5, with D uncertain. Deletions cut 1 base from V and 3 bases from J, with 10 bases between. Germline CDR1 reads MNHNS; CDR2 reads SASEGT. CDR3 length equals 15 residues. DNA for the CDR3: TGTGCCAGCAGTGAAGAGCGGCTCCTCAATCAGCCCCAGCATTTT. Its protein is CASSEERLLNQPQHF.

The chain recombines TRBV27 with TRBJ2-7, with 8 positions matching TRBD1. This CDR3 comprises 14 residues. V lost 5 bases, J lost 0 bases, and 3 bases stayed unmatched. Germline V gene data show CDR1 as MNHEY and CDR2 as SMNVEV (reference sequence). CDR3 nucleotides: TGTGCCAGCAGTCTCGACAGGGGCTCCTACGAGCAGTACTTC. Protein product: CASSLDRGSYEQYF.

The V gene is TRBV5-4, the J gene TRBJ1-6; TRBD1 might be the D (6 bases). This CDR3 has 13 residues. Trimming cost V 4 bases and J 11 bases, with 13 bases left between them. Germline V gives CDR1 SGHNT, CDR2 YYREEE (reference sequence). CDR3 nucleotides: TGTGCCAGCAGCCTGGAAGGACAGACACCCCTCCACTTT. Translating gives CASSLEGQTPLHF.

This clone occurred once. The CDR3 bases are TGTGCCAGCAGCGGGGGCAGGGCCCTATATGGCTACACCTTC. Amino acids: CASSGGRALYGYTF. The rearrangement uses TRBV7-8 and TRBJ1-2; D may be TRBD1 (6 bases). The CDR3 sequence is 14 residues long. V was pared by 5 bases and J by 5 bases, with 15 bases between. CDR1 and CDR2 from the germline V gene are SGHVS and FQNEAQ. Based on the CDR3 plus reference TRBV7-8 and TRBJ1-2, the full variable domain is GAGVSQSPRYKVAKRGQDVALRCDPISGHVSLFWYQQALGQGPEFLTYFQNEAQLDKSGLPSDRFFAERPEGSVSTLKIQRTQQEDSAVYLCASSGGRALYGYTFGSGTRLTVV.

This chain joins TRBV19 and TRBJ1-1, with a possible D match to TRBD1 (5 bases). The CDR3 extends over 13 amino acids. Germline lookup yields CDR1 LNHDA and CDR2 SQIVND (reference sequence). The germline V and J ends were trimmed by 3 bases and 7 bases, with 12 bases remaining between them. The CDR3 region is CASSMAGLDEAFF. DNA for the CDR3: TGTGCCAGTAGTATGGCGGGACTTGATGAAGCTTTCTTT.

This sequence joins TRBV4-1 and TRBJ2-1, with 7 bases fitting TRBD2. J lost 3 bases, V lost 7 bases, and 12 bases had no gene match. The CDR3 runs 16 residues. CDR1 is MGHRA, CDR2 YSYEKL, per germline. CDR3 bases: TGCGCCAGCACACCCGGGGGGAACGTGGGCTACAATGAGCAGTTCTTC. Its protein product is CASTPGGNVGYNEQFF.

This rearrangement joins TRBV5-5 to TRBJ2-5, with 11 bases aligning to TRBD1. Trimming removed 7 bases from V and 4 bases from J; junction bases left unmatched: 9. The germline V gene has CDR1 SGHKS and CDR2 YYEKEE (reference sequence). The CDR3 covers 15 residues. The CDR3 spells CASAPGTGGAETQYF. The CDR3 nucleotides read TGTGCCAGCGCCCCCGGGACAGGGGGAGCAGAGACCCAGTACTTC.

Written as DNA, the CDR3 is TGCGCCAGCAGCCGAGGACAGACAGGGGGCGGGGAGCTGTTTTTT. It encodes CASSRGQTGGGELFF. This chain joins TRBV4-1 and TRBJ2-2; 9 bases agree with TRBD1. After removal of 4 bases from V and 7 bases from J, the junction contained 7 bases not matched to a gene. CDR1 is MGHRA and CDR2 is YSYEKL in the germline V gene. The CDR3 is 15 amino acids.

This chain links TRBV6-1 with TRBJ2-2; the D is unclear. Trimming left V 3 bases short and J 5 bases short, with 10 bases between. CDR1 is MNHNS, CDR2 SASEGT, per germline. CDR3 length: 14 amino acids. CDR3 coding DNA: TGTGCCAGCAGTGATAACCTGGAGACCGGGGAGCTGTTTTTT. This translates into CASSDNLETGELFF.